Sequencing of this T cell receptor (beta chain) was carried out in a study of CD8+ T cells in alopecia areata. Germline CDR1 reads SQVTM; CDR2 reads ANQGSEA. Deletions cut 4 bases from V and 9 bases from J, with 17 bases between. This CDR3 is built from 13 residues. As concerns this clone: Its antigen is unknown.

Overall study results and limits: With tofacitinib ongoing, many expanded lesional clones persisted in both scalp and blood. Because of a solitary nonresponder, the connection of baseline CD8+ expansion to response stays uncertain.

It was cDNA, reverse transcribed from extracted RNA, that served as the sequencing template. Assay used: immunoSEQ multiplex PCR; TCRdb lists only in-frame clones, some missing. Of 150,000 to 250,000 clones detected, roughly 64% appear once; the ten largest clones hold roughly 5.8%. Stated treatment: oral pan-JAK inhibitor, 5-10 mg twice daily. The specimen comprised CD4+ T cells sorted from blood, sampled at week 24, from a patient treated with tofacitinib. The J gene is TRBJ2-3, the V gene TRBV29-1; D is uncertain. This TCR was recovered from a human donor with alopecia areata. The CDR3 protein is CSVVPENRDTQYF. In DNA, the CDR3 is TGCAGCGTTGTACCAGAGAACAGAGACACGCAGTATTTT.